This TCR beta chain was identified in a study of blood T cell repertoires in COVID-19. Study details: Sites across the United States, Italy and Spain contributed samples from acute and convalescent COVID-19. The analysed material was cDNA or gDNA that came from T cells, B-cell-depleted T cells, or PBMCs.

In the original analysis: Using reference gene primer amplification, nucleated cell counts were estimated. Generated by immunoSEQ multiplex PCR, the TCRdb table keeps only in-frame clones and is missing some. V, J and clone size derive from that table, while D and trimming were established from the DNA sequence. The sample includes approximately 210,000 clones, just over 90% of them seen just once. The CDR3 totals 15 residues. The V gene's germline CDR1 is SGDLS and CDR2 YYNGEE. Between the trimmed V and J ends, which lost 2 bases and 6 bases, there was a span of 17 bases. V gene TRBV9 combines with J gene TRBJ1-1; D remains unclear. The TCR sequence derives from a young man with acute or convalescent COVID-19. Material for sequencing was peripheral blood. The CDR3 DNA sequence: TGTGCCAGCAGCGTCGGGGATGGACCACGGGCTGAAGCTTTCTTT. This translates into CASSVGDGPRAEAFF.